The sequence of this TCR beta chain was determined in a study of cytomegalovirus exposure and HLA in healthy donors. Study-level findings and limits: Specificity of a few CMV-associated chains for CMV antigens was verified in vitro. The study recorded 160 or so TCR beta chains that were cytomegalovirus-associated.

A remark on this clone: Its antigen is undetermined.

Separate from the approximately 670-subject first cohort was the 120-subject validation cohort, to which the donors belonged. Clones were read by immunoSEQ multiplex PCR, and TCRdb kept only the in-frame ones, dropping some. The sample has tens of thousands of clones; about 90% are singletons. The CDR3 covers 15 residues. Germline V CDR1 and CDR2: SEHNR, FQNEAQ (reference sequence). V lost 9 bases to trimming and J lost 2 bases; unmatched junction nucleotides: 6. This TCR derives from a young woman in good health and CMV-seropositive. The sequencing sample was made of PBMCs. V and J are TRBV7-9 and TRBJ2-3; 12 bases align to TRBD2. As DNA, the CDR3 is TGTGCCAGAACGCGACTAGCGGGGGACACAGATACGCAGTATTTT. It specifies CARTRLAGDTDTQYF.